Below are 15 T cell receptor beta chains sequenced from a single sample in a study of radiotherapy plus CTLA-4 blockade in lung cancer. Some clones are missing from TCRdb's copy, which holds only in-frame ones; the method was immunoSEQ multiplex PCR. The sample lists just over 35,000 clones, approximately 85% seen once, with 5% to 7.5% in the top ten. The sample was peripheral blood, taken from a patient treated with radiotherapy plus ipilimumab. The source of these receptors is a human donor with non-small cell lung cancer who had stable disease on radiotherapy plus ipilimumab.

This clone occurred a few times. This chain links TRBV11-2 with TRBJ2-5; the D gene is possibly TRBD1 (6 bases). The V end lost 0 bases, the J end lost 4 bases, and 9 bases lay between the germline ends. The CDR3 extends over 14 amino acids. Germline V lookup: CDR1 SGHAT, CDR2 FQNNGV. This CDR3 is CASSLDGQLETQYF. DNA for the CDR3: TGTGCCAGCAGCTTAGATGGACAGCTAGAGACCCAGTACTTC. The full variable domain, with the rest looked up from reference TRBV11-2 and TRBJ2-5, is EAGVAQSPRYKIIEKRQSVAFWCNPISGHATLYWYQQILGQGPKLLIQFQNNGVVDDSQLPKDRFSAERLKGVDSTLKIQPAKLEDSAVYLCASSLDGQLETQYFGPGTRLLVL.

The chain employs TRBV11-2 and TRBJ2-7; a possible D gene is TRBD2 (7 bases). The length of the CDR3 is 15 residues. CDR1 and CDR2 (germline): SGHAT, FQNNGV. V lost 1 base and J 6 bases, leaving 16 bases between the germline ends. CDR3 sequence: CASSLGGGANGEQYF. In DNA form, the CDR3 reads TGTGCCAGCAGCTTAGGAGGGGGGGCGAATGGCGAGCAGTACTTC.

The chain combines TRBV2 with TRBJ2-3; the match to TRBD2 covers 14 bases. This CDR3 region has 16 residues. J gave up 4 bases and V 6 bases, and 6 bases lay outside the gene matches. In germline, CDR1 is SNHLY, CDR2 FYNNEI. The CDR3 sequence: CASRSGLAGEADTQYF. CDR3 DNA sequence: TGTGCCAGCAGGTCGGGACTAGCGGGAGAGGCAGATACGCAGTATTTT. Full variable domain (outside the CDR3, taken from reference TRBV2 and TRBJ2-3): EPEVTQTPSHQVTQMGQEVILRCVPISNHLYFYWYRQILGQKVEFLVSFYNNEISEKSEIFDDQFSVERPDGSNFTLKIRSTKLEDSAMYFCASRSGLAGEADTQYFGPGTRLTVL.

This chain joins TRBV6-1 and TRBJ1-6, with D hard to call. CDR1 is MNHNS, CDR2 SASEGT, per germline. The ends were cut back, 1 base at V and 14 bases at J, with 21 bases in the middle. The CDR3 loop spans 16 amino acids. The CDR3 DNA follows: TGTGCCAGCAGTGAAGTAGAGCGGCCCCACCCACGGGCCCTCCACTTT. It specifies CASSEVERPHPRALHF.

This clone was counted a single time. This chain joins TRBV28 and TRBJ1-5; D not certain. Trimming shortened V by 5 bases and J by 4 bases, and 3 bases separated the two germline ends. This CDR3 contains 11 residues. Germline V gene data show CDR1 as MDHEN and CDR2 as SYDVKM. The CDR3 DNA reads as TGTGCCAGCAGTCCGAATCAGCCCCAGCATTTT. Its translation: CASSPNQPQHF.

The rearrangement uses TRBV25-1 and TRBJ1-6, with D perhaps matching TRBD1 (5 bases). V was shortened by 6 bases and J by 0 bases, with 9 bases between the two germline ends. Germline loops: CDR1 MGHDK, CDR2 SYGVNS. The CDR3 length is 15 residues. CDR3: CASSRDSSYNSPLHF. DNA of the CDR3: TGTGCCAGCAGCCGTGACAGCTCCTATAATTCACCCCTCCACTTT. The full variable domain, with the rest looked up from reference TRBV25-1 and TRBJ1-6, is EADIYQTPRYLVIGTGKKITLECSQTMGHDKMYWYQQDPGMELHLIHYSYGVNSTEKGDLSSESTVSRIRTEHFPLTLESARPSHTSQYLCASSRDSSYNSPLHFGNGTRLTVT.

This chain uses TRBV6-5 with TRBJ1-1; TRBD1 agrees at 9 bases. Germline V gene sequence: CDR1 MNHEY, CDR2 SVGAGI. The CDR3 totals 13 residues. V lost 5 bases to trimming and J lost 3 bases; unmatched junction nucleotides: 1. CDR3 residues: CASSDRGYTEAFF. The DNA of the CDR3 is TGTGCCAGCAGTGACAGGGGGTACACTGAAGCTTTCTTT.

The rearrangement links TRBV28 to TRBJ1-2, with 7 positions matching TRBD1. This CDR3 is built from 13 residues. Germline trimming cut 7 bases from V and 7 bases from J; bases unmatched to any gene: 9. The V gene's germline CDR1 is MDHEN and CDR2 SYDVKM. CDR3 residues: CASIRTGLGGYTF. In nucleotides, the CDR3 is TGTGCCAGCATCCGGACAGGTCTAGGTGGCTACACCTTC.

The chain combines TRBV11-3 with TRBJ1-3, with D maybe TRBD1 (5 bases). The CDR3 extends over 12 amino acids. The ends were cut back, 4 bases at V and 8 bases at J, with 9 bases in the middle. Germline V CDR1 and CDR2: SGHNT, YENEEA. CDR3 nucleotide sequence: TGTGCCAGCAGCTCCGACAGTCACACCATATATTTT. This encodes CASSSDSHTIYF.

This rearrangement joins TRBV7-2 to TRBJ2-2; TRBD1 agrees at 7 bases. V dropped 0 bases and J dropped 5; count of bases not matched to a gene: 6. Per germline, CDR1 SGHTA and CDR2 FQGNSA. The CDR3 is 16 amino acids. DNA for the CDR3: TGTGCCAGCAGCTTAGCCCTCAGACAGGGTACCGGGGAGCTGTTTTTT. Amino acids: CASSLALRQGTGELFF.

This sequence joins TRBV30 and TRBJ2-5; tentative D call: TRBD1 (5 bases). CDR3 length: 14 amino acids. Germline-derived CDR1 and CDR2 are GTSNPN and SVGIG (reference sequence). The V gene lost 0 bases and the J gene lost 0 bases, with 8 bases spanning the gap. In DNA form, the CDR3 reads TGTGCCTGGAGTGTAGGGGTAAACCAAGAGACCCAGTACTTC. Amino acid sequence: CAWSVGVNQETQYF. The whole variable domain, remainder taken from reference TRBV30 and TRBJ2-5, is SQTIHQWPATLVQPVGSPLSLECTVEGTSNPNLYWYRQAAGRGLQLLFYSVGIGQISSEVPQNLSASRPQDRQFILSSKKLLLSDSGFYLCAWSVGVNQETQYFGPGTRLLVL.

The DNA for the CDR3 is TGCGCCAGCAGCCGACTAGCGGGCGTATCCTACGAGCAGTACTTC. Its protein product is CASSRLAGVSYEQYF. The rearrangement uses TRBV4-1 and TRBJ2-7; 10 bases map to TRBD2. The germline V gene has CDR1 MGHRA and CDR2 YSYEKL. J gave up 1 base and V 4 bases, and 4 bases lay outside the gene matches. This CDR3 spans 15 amino acids.

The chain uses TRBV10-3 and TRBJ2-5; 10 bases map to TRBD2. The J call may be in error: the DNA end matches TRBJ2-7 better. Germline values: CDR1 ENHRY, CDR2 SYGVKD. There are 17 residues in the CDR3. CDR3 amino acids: CAISEASGSPRRYEQYF. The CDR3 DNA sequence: TGTGCCATCAGTGAGGCTAGCGGGAGTCCCCGGAGATACGAGCAGTACTTC.

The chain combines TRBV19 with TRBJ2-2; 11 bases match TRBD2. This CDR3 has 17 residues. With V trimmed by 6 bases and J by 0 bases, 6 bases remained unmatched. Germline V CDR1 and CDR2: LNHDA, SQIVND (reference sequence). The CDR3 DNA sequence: TGTGCCAGTAGGAGGGGACTAGCGGATACGAACACCGGGGAGCTGTTTTTT. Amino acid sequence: CASRRGLADTNTGELFF.

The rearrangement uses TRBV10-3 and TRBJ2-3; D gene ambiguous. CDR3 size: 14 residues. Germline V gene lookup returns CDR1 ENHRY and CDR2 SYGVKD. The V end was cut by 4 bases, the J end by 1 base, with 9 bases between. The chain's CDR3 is CAISGGARTDTQYF. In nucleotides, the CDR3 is TGTGCCATCAGTGGTGGAGCCCGCACAGATACGCAGTATTTT.